The 12 T cell receptor beta chains listed next were all sequenced from one sample in a study of blood T cell repertoires in COVID-19. The protocol was immunoSEQ multiplex PCR, while the TCRdb copy is restricted to in-frame clones and leaves out a portion. The table includes a few hundred thousand clones, roughly 89% detected once. The sample comprised PBMCs or T cells enriched from blood (not recorded which). Receptor source: a woman aged 18-30 years who had recovered from COVID-19.

The rearrangement joins TRBV28 to TRBJ1-2; unclear D gene. Germline V gene data show CDR1 as MDHEN and CDR2 as SYDVKM. This CDR3 is 13 amino acids long. V shed 3 bases and J shed 2 bases, with 7 bases lying between them. The CDR3 reads CASSFSPNYGYTF. In DNA form, the CDR3 reads TGTGCCAGCAGTTTTAGTCCGAACTATGGCTACACCTTC.

This sequence joins TRBV28 and TRBJ2-1; TRBD2 matches at 14 bases. Germline V CDR1 and CDR2: MDHEN, SYDVKM. Germline trimming cut 5 bases from V and 8 bases from J; bases unmatched to any gene: 8. This CDR3 contains 16 residues. CDR3 DNA sequence: TGTGCCAGCAGTCCCCTGGGACTAGCGGGAGTCGATGAGCAGTTCTTC. It yields the protein CASSPLGLAGVDEQFF.

The V gene is TRBV7-3, the J gene TRBJ2-1; 7 bases align to TRBD1. The CDR3 runs 15 residues. Germline V gives CDR1 SGHTA, CDR2 FQGTGA. V was pared by 4 bases and J by 7 bases, with 10 bases of the junction left unmatched. CDR3: CASSSAYTGVNEQFF. The CDR3 nucleotides read TGTGCCAGCAGCTCTGCATACACAGGGGTAAATGAGCAGTTCTTC.

The chain employs TRBV27 and TRBJ1-2; D possibly corresponds to TRBD1 (6 bases). This CDR3 region has 14 residues. The V end was cut by 5 bases, the J end by 4 bases, with 14 bases between. Per the germline V gene, CDR1 is MNHEY and CDR2 is SMNVEV (reference sequence). CDR3 sequence: CASSVNRDGYGYTF. CDR3 bases: TGTGCCAGCAGTGTGAACAGGGACGGCTATGGCTACACCTTC.

This chain joins TRBV28 and TRBJ1-2; D not certain. CDR3 length: 13 amino acids. Germline values: CDR1 MDHEN, CDR2 SYDVKM. With 6 bases removed from V and 5 bases from J, the gap between germline ends came to 13 bases. The DNA for the CDR3 is TGTGCCAGCAGCGGGATTTTGGTTTATGGCTACACCTTC. Translation gives CASSGILVYGYTF.

The rearrangement uses TRBV11-1 and TRBJ2-5, with TRBD2 as a possible D gene (5 bases). Trimming shortened V by 5 bases and J by 6 bases, and 19 bases separated the two germline ends. The V gene's germline CDR1 is SGHAT and CDR2 FQDESV (reference sequence). The CDR3 runs 15 residues. The CDR3 DNA follows: TGTGCCAGCAGCCTCAGCGTAGCCGGGGAAAAGACCCAGTACTTC. Protein sequence: CASSLSVAGEKTQYF.

This clone was seen just once. The V and J genes are TRBV5-1 and TRBJ1-6; D may be TRBD1 (5 bases). Germline CDR1 reads SGHRS; CDR2 reads YFSETQ. Trimming removed 0 bases at V and 10 bases at J, with 14 bases between. The CDR3 contains 15 residues. CDR3 amino acids: CASSLEIGVESPLHF. The CDR3 DNA follows: TGCGCCAGCAGCTTGGAGATAGGGGTAGAATCACCCCTCCACTTT.

V is TRBV4-3 and J is TRBJ2-7; no clear D. The germline V gene encodes CDR1 LGHNA and CDR2 YSLEER. V lost 4 bases, J lost 6 bases, and 13 bases lay in between. The CDR3 loop spans 13 amino acids. The CDR3 reads CASSPPASREQYF. The CDR3 DNA is TGCGCCAGCAGCCCTCCTGCCTCGCGCGAGCAGTACTTC.

This chain joins TRBV12-3 or TRBV12-4 and TRBJ1-2; no firm D call. The CDR3 totals 13 residues. Deletions cut 8 bases from V and 7 bases from J, with 17 bases between. This CDR3 reads CASRLGSGVGYTF. DNA for the CDR3: TGTGCCAGCCGCTTAGGTTCCGGGGTTGGCTACACCTTC.

V is TRBV7-8 and J is TRBJ2-3, with 7 bases identical to TRBD1. Per the germline V gene, CDR1 is SGHVS and CDR2 is FQNEAQ. CDR3 length: 16 amino acids. Trimming cost V 5 bases and J 0 bases; bases outside gene matches: 8. In nucleotides, the CDR3 is TGTGCCAGCAGCCCATTGACAGGGCCGAGCACAGATACGCAGTATTTT. Residues: CASSPLTGPSTDTQYF.

This clone appeared a single time. The chain recombines TRBV7-9 with TRBJ1-1; weak D call: TRBD1 (5 bases). The V end lost 0 bases, the J end lost 0 bases, and 8 bases lay between the germline ends. The CDR3 consists of 15 residues. In germline, CDR1 is SEHNR, CDR2 FQNEAQ (reference sequence). The CDR3 reads CASSLAQGMNTEAFF. The CDR3 coding sequence is TGTGCCAGCAGCTTAGCCCAGGGCATGAACACTGAAGCTTTCTTT.

This sequence joins TRBV7-7 and TRBJ2-3; TRBD2 agrees at 10 bases. The V gene's germline CDR1 is SSHAT and CDR2 FNYEAQ (reference sequence). The V segment lost 1 base and the J segment 7 bases; nucleotides outside the gene matches: 11. The CDR3 covers 17 residues. CDR3 amino acids: CASSLDRPSGGLYTQYF. The DNA of the CDR3 is TGTGCCAGCAGCTTAGATAGGCCTAGCGGGGGTTTGTATACGCAGTATTTT.